These 30 T cell receptor beta chains came from one sample sequenced in a study of Graves' ophthalmopathy and Graves' hyperthyroidism. Scientists amplified the TCR beta CDR3 regions from RNA transcripts. First-round RT-PCR employed HTBI primers, with a second-round multiplex PCR after it. MiXCR, applied by TCRdb to the multiplex PCR reads, yields one record per CDR3 protein. Counted here are 600,000 to 950,000 distinct CDR3 sequences, 35% to 50% occurring once; the ten biggest clones make up 40% to 55%. Sequencing input: peripheral blood. The receptors stem from an adult man with Graves' ophthalmopathy.

This chain joins TRBV7-8 and TRBJ2-7; 8 bases fit TRBD1. Germline lookup yields CDR1 SGHVS and CDR2 FQNEAQ. This CDR3 comprises 16 residues. V shed 1 base, J shed 2 bases, and the junction held 7 bases outside the gene matches. CDR3 sequence: CASSLVGSGGTYEQYF. The DNA of the CDR3 is TGTGCCAGCAGCTTAGTCGGATCAGGGGGCACCTACGAGCAGTACTTC.

Only a few counts were recorded for this clonotype. The rearrangement uses TRBV20-1 and TRBJ1-2, with D uncertain. Germline assignment: CDR1 DFQATT and CDR2 SNEGSKA (reference sequence). The CDR3 consists of 19 residues. V lost 0 bases, J lost 3 bases, and 26 bases lay in between. CDR3 nucleotides: TGCAGTGCTAGAGATACTATGTCTCTGCGGCAGGACGAAGACTATGGCTACACCTTC. It encodes CSARDTMSLRQDEDYGYTF.

This clonotype was counted at least ten times. V is TRBV15 and J is TRBJ1-4; tentatively, D is TRBD1 (6 bases). V lost 4 bases to trimming and J lost 8 bases, with 8 bases between them. The CDR3 spans 12 residues. In germline, CDR1 is LNHNV, CDR2 YYDKDF (reference sequence). CDR3 sequence (DNA): TGTGCCACCAGCATAGGGGGGGAAAAACTGTTTTTT. The encoded protein is CATSIGGEKLFF.

The chain links TRBV15 to TRBJ1-2; TRBD1 might be the D (5 bases). The CDR3 extends over 11 amino acids. Germline V lookup: CDR1 LNHNV, CDR2 YYDKDF (reference sequence). Trimming removed 11 bases at V and 3 bases at J, with 10 bases between. The CDR3 coding sequence is TGTGCCTGGAACAGGCACTATGGCTACACCTTC. It yields the protein CAWNRHYGYTF.

The chain carries TRBV29-1 and TRBJ2-7, with 10 positions matching TRBD1. The length of the CDR3 is 15 residues. From germline, CDR1 is SQVTM and CDR2 ANQGSEA. The trim removed 4 bases at V and 3 bases at J, leaving 9 bases unmatched. CDR3 DNA: TGCAGCGTTGGCGGACAGGGGGTGGAGATCTACGAGCAGTACTTC. This codes for CSVGGQGVEIYEQYF.

CDR3 region: CASNIQTQETQYF. In DNA, the CDR3 is TGTGCCAGTAATATCCAGACCCAAGAGACCCAGTACTTC. This chain joins TRBV19 and TRBJ2-5; D uncertain. The CDR3 consists of 13 residues. The germline V and J ends were trimmed by 7 bases and 1 base, with 10 bases remaining between them. Germline V gene sequence: CDR1 LNHDA, CDR2 SQIVND (reference sequence).

This clonotype was counted ten times or more. The V gene is TRBV7-2, the J gene TRBJ2-7, with 10 bases aligning to TRBD2. Germline CDR1 and CDR2: SGHTA and FQGNSA. V dropped 1 base and J dropped 7; count of bases not matched to a gene: 7. The CDR3 has 15 amino acids. For the CDR3, the DNA is TGTGCCAGCAGCTTAGAGCTAGCGGGAGCGGGGGAGCAGTACTTC. Amino acid sequence: CASSLELAGAGEQYF.

This clonotype was found a few times. The V gene is TRBV29-1, the J gene TRBJ2-3, with D possibly TRBD1 on 5 matching bases. CDR1 SQVTM and CDR2 ANQGSEA come from the germline V gene. There are 15 residues in the CDR3. Trimming removed 0 bases at V and 1 base at J, with 11 bases between. The CDR3 here is CSVEDRRVGTDTQYF. CDR3 coding DNA: TGCAGCGTTGAAGATCGCAGGGTGGGCACAGATACGCAGTATTTT.

This clonotype was detected a few times. The junction differs from germline at one of its ends, possibly a read error. The chain links TRBV5-4 to TRBJ1-1; D is ambiguous. Germline CDR1 and CDR2: SGHNT and YYREEE (reference sequence). The CDR3 is 13 amino acids. The CDR3 DNA follows: TGCGCCAGCAGCCAAGCTACAAACACTGAAGCTTTCTTT. It encodes CASSQATNTEAFF.

The rearrangement links TRBV7-2 to TRBJ2-7; TRBD1 is a possible D gene (5 bases). This CDR3 has 16 residues. The germline V gene has CDR1 SGHTA and CDR2 FQGNSA. Trimming pared 1 base from V and 0 bases from J, leaving 13 bases between. CDR3 sequence (DNA): TGTGCCAGCAGCTTAGTGGGGCGACAGCTCTCCTACGAGCAGTACTTC. Translated, it gives CASSLVGRQLSYEQYF.

J is TRBJ1-1 and V is TRBV12-3 or TRBV12-4; 9 bases match TRBD1. The CDR3 runs to 14 residues. CDR3 residues: CASGSQGANTEAFF. As DNA, the CDR3 is TGTGCTAGTGGTTCACAGGGGGCAAACACTGAAGCTTTCTTT.

The gene calls are TRBV25-1 and TRBJ1-1; a weak D match, TRBD1 (5 bases). CDR1 is MGHDK, CDR2 SYGVNS, per germline. This CDR3 is 14 amino acids long. Trimming removed 5 bases from V and 4 bases from J, with 14 bases in between. In DNA, the CDR3 is TGTGCCAGCAGTTTTGGGGGTGTTACCACTGAAGCTTTCTTT. It yields the protein CASSFGGVTTEAFF.

The chain has TRBV2 and TRBJ2-7; D is unclear. Trimming took 5 bases from V and 6 from J, leaving 14 bases between them. The CDR3 is 13 amino acids. The germline gives CDR1 SNHLY, CDR2 FYNNEI. The chain's CDR3 is CASSYGRPGEQYF. The CDR3 bases are TGTGCCAGCAGTTACGGGCGACCCGGCGAGCAGTACTTC.

Comment on this clonotype: A read error is possible here, since a much larger clone lies one base away. The chain carries TRBV7-2 and TRBJ2-7, with D unresolved. This CDR3 comprises 13 residues. Germline-derived CDR1 and CDR2 are SGHTA and FQGNSA. CDR3 protein: CASSLMRTYEQHF. DNA of the CDR3: TGTGCCAGCAGCTTGATGCGGACGTACGAGCAGCACTTC.

About this clonotype: A clone one base away is much larger, so this may be a read error. This CDR3 fails to terminate in the conserved phenylalanine or tryptophan, so it likely reflects a read error. V is TRBV19 and J is TRBJ2-7; D unclear. The CDR3 consists of 13 residues. The germline V gene has CDR1 LNHDA and CDR2 SQIVND (reference sequence). V was clipped by 4 bases and J by 2 bases, with 9 bases between them. CDR3 protein: CASSKAATYEQYL. The CDR3 DNA follows: TGTGCCAGTAGTAAGGCAGCGACCTACGAGCAGTACCTC.

There are a few counts of this clonotype. The CDR3 spells CSTGLRSYNSPLHF. The CDR3, as DNA: TGCAGTACAGGACTCAGGTCCTATAATTCACCCCTCCACTTT. This rearrangement joins TRBV20-1 to TRBJ1-6, with a possible D match to TRBD1 (5 bases). The CDR3 sequence is 14 residues long. Germline CDR1 is DFQATT and CDR2 is SNEGSKA (reference sequence). With 8 bases removed from V and 1 base from J, the gap between germline ends came to 12 bases.

This clonotype was observed a handful of times. V and J are TRBV20-1 and TRBJ1-6, with a possible D match to TRBD1 (5 bases). Trimming took off 6 bases at V and 7 bases at J, with 13 bases between the two ends. The CDR3 contains 13 residues. The germline V gene encodes CDR1 DFQATT and CDR2 SNEGSKA (reference sequence). The CDR3 DNA reads TGCAGTGCCCCGGGGCAGCTGAATTCACCCCTCCACTTT. The encoded protein is CSAPGQLNSPLHF.

The V call is TRBV7-2, the J call TRBJ2-5, with 9 bases matching TRBD2. With 6 bases clipped from V and 6 bases from J, the junction kept 8 bases outside the gene matches. The CDR3 is 14 amino acids. Per the germline V gene, CDR1 is SGHTA and CDR2 is FQGNSA. DNA for the CDR3: TGTGCCAGCAGTTCAAGCGGGGGGCCTAAGACCCAGTACTTC. As protein: CASSSSGGPKTQYF.

This clonotype has at least ten counts. A junction end diverges from the germline sequence, so it may reflect a read error. The CDR3 DNA reads as TGTGCCAGCAGTGAAGCGCTGGACAGTAAGAGCTTT. Residues: CASSEALDSKSF. This sequence joins TRBV10-3 and TRBJ1-1; possible D gene TRBD1, 6 bases. Germline V gene data show CDR1 as ENHRY and CDR2 as SYGVKD. This CDR3 region has 12 residues.

This clonotype was recorded a few times. The J gene is TRBJ1-6, the V gene TRBV11-2; 8 bases map to TRBD1. V shed 2 bases and J 9 bases; nucleotides not matched to a gene: 6. CDR3 length: 15 amino acids. Germline CDR1 reads SGHAT; CDR2 reads FQNNGV. The CDR3 here is CASSLLPGGFSPLHF. The CDR3 nucleotides are TGTGCCAGCAGCTTATTGCCAGGGGGCTTTTCACCCCTCCACTTT.

The V and J genes are TRBV29-1 and TRBJ1-1, with D possibly matching TRBD1 (5 bases). The CDR3 is 14 residues long. Germline lookup yields CDR1 SQVTM and CDR2 ANQGSEA. The V gene lost 5 bases and the J gene lost 1 base, with 14 bases spanning the gap. In DNA, the CDR3 is TGCAGCGTTAAACCGACAGCCCCGAACACTGAAGCTTTCTTT. This encodes CSVKPTAPNTEAFF.

The sample holds many counts of this clonotype. The rearrangement joins TRBV19 to TRBJ1-1, with 9 nucleotides matching TRBD1. Germline V gene data show CDR1 as LNHDA and CDR2 as SQIVND (reference sequence). This CDR3 comprises 10 residues. The ends lost 9 bases at V and 8 bases at J; junction bases unmatched: 1. This CDR3 is CASGQGEAFF. CDR3 in DNA: TGTGCCAGCGGACAGGGGGAAGCTTTCTTT.

This clonotype was observed a handful of times. The V call is TRBV7-9, the J call TRBJ1-4; tentative D call: TRBD1 (6 bases). The germline gives CDR1 SEHNR, CDR2 FQNEAQ (reference sequence). The CDR3 totals 15 residues. V was cut by 5 bases and J by 7 bases, with 17 bases left in between. Here the CDR3 reads CASSPTQGFGEKLFF. In nucleotides, the CDR3 is TGTGCCAGCAGCCCTACCCAGGGGTTTGGTGAAAAACTGTTTTTT.

A word on this clonotype: At one of its ends the junction is not consistent with the germline gene, which may arise from a read error. The rearrangement uses TRBV24-1 and TRBJ1-5, with 10 bases that match TRBD1. The CDR3 totals 15 residues. The germline gives CDR1 KGHDR, CDR2 SFDVKD. CDR3 nucleotide sequence: TGTGCCACAAGTGACCCAGGGACAGGGGATCAGCCACAGCTTTTT. This sequence encodes CATSDPGTGDQPQLF.

The chain has TRBV7-3 and TRBJ2-5; possible D gene TRBD2, 5 bases. Germline V gives CDR1 SGHTA, CDR2 FQGTGA. The CDR3 is 16 residues long. The germline V and J ends were trimmed by 7 bases and 5 bases, with 23 bases remaining between them. CDR3 amino acids: CASNLKLFGVGETQYF. The CDR3 DNA is TGTGCCAGCAACCTCAAATTGTTCGGGGTGGGGGAGACCCAGTACTTC.

V usage is TRBV12-3 or TRBV12-4 and J usage is TRBJ1-3; the D gene is possibly TRBD1 (6 bases). V lost 7 bases and J 5 bases, leaving 15 bases between the germline ends. The CDR3 runs 14 residues. The CDR3 nucleotides read TGTGCCAGCACTGCGTCACAGGGTCGAAACACCATATATTTT. Its translation: CASTASQGRNTIYF.

This clonotype has ten or more counts. The chain recombines TRBV7-6 with TRBJ1-6; perhaps TRBD1 as D (6 bases). The ends were cut back, 3 bases at V and 9 bases at J, with 9 bases in the middle. Germline lookup yields CDR1 SGHVS and CDR2 FNYEAQ. CDR3 length: 13 amino acids. DNA for the CDR3: TGTGCCAGCAGCTTTACAGGGAGTTCACCCCTCCACTTT. Amino acid sequence: CASSFTGSSPLHF. Drawing the rest from reference TRBV7-6 and TRBJ1-6, the complete variable domain is GAGVSQSPRYKVTKRGQDVALRCDPISGHVSLYWYRQALGQGPEFLTYFNYEAQQDKSGLPNDRFSAERPEGSISTLTIQRTEQRDSAMYRCASSFTGSSPLHFGNGTRLTVT.

This clonotype showed up many times. The V and J genes are TRBV10-3 and TRBJ1-4; perhaps TRBD1 as D (6 bases). The germline V gene has CDR1 ENHRY and CDR2 SYGVKD. The V end lost 6 bases, the J end lost 8 bases, and 16 bases lay between the germline ends. The length of the CDR3 is 14 residues. The CDR3 nucleotides are TGTGCCATCAGCAAGGACAGTTTAACGGAAAAACTGTTTTTT. Translation: CAISKDSLTEKLFF.

This chain connects TRBV24-1 to TRBJ1-5; TRBD1 matches at 10 bases. The CDR3 covers 16 residues. CDR1 is KGHDR, CDR2 SFDVKD, per germline. Germline trimming cut 5 bases from V and 5 bases from J; bases unmatched to any gene: 8. CDR3 DNA sequence: TGTGCCACCAGTGGAGGACCAGGGACAGGGGATCAGCCCCAGCATTTT. Its translation: CATSGGPGTGDQPQHF.

This chain links TRBV7-3 with TRBJ1-1, with D tentatively TRBD1 (5 bases). V shed 2 bases and J shed 10 bases, with 14 bases lying between them. The germline gives CDR1 SGHTA, CDR2 FQGTGA. This CDR3 has 13 residues. Here the CDR3 reads CASSLAAGIGAFF. CDR3 DNA sequence: TGTGCCAGCAGCTTAGCGGCAGGGATCGGAGCTTTCTTT.